Here is one TCR beta chain with its context. These data are taken from a study of T cells in Graves' hyperthyroidism and ophthalmopathy. The CDR3 runs to 15 residues. Germline assignment: CDR1 SEHNR and CDR2 FQNEAQ (reference sequence). Deletions cut 2 bases from V and 6 bases from J, with 14 bases between. Orbital computed tomography, thyroid ultrasound, serum thyroxine and TRAb, and clinical symptoms together informed the diagnoses. TCR beta CDR3 regions were amplified from RNA transcripts. During a first-round RT-PCR of the TCR CDR3, the HTBI primer set was used. TCRdb re-called the multiplex PCR reads with MiXCR, one entry per CDR3 protein. The table includes 650,000 to 750,000 distinct CDR3 sequences, 14% detected once.

Sequencing was carried out using blood. The TCR comes from a woman aged 18-29 years with Graves' hyperthyroidism. The chain recombines TRBV7-9 with TRBJ2-4, with a tentative D call TRBD1 (6 bases). Here the CDR3 reads CASSLPEKQGNIQYF. The CDR3 DNA sequence: TGTGCCAGCAGCTTACCAGAAAAACAGGGAAACATTCAGTACTTC.